This note documents a single TCR beta chain sequence. This CDR3 has 15 residues. V shed 2 bases, J shed 8 bases, and the junction held 6 bases outside the gene matches. Looked up from germline, CDR1 is SGHTA and CDR2 is FQGNSA. This entry comes from a study of tissue T cells after allogeneic stem cell transplantation. The repertoire was sequenced with immunoSEQ multiplex PCR; TCRdb's copy has only in-frame clones and lacks some. The data hold about 28,000 clones, with about 85% observed a single time. The specimen comprised blood, sampled before transplantation. The receptor was derived from a woman aged 18 to 55 who later had graft-versus-host disease after an allogeneic stem cell transplant. The V and J genes are TRBV7-2 and TRBJ1-2; 12 bases are shared with TRBD1. CDR3 nucleotides: TGTGCCAGCAGCTTAAACCCGGGACAGGGGGCGGGCTACACCTTC. Translation gives CASSLNPGQGAGYTF.